Listed below are T cell receptor beta chains from one sample, sequenced in a study of blood T cell repertoires in COVID-19. TCRdb's table, derived via immunoSEQ multiplex PCR, lists solely in-frame clones and lacks some. The sample consists of over 200,000 clones, 70% to 90% of them appearing once. Sequencing used peripheral blood. The receptors come from a woman aged 40 to 50 with acute or convalescent COVID-19. Both conserved end residues are part of each CDR3. Each record gives: V gene, clone size, J gene, D gene, CDR3 DNA, CDR3 protein. D genes are given only for firm matches. Some rows mark clone size as missing; the rest say once, few, many or name a class of expanded clone.

v_gene: TRBV12-3/TRBV12-4
abundance: NA
j_gene: TRBJ1-1
d_gene: NA
CDR3nt: TGTGCCAGCAGTTTTTGGAGGGGAGGTGAAGCTTTCTTT
CDR3aa: CASSFWRGGEAFF

v_gene: TRBV5-1
abundance: once
j_gene: TRBJ2-5
d_gene: NA
CDR3nt: TGCGCCAGCAGCACTTGGGGGCATGAGGAGACCCAGTACTTC
CDR3aa: CASSTWGHEETQYF

v_gene: TRBV30
abundance: NA
j_gene: TRBJ1-3
d_gene: NA
CDR3nt: TGTGCCTGGAGAGGGGGGGGCGGTGGAAACACCATATATTTT
CDR3aa: CAWRGGGGGNTIYF

v_gene: TRBV10-3
abundance: once
j_gene: TRBJ1-5
d_gene: NA
CDR3nt: TGTGCCATCAGTGCCCCGGGAGGGTTTAGCAATCAGCCCCAGCATTTT
CDR3aa: CAISAPGGFSNQPQHF

v_gene: TRBV27
abundance: many
j_gene: TRBJ1-2
d_gene: NA
CDR3nt: TGTGCCAGCAGTTTATCTCGGGGAACGGGTGGCTACACCTTC
CDR3aa: CASSLSRGTGGYTF

v_gene: TRBV6-5
abundance: NA
j_gene: TRBJ2-5
d_gene: TRBD1
CDR3nt: TGTGCCAGCAAAGGTTCCCAGGGGGCATCAGAGACCCAGTACTTC
CDR3aa: CASKGSQGASETQYF

v_gene: TRBV5-6
abundance: NA
j_gene: TRBJ2-1
d_gene: TRBD2
CDR3nt: TGTGCCAGCAGCTTGGAACTAGCGGGGGGAGGATACAATGAGCAGTTCTTC
CDR3aa: CASSLELAGGGYNEQFF

v_gene: TRBV7-9
abundance: NA
j_gene: TRBJ2-2
d_gene: TRBD1
CDR3nt: TGTGCCAGCAGCTTCCCCGGGACAGGGTCCACCGGGGAGCTGTTTTTT
CDR3aa: CASSFPGTGSTGELFF

v_gene: TRBV11-2
abundance: NA
j_gene: TRBJ1-1
d_gene: NA
CDR3nt: TGTGCCAGCAGCTTAATTTACACCCCGAACACTGAAGCTTTCTTT
CDR3aa: CASSLIYTPNTEAFF

v_gene: TRBV6-1
abundance: NA
j_gene: TRBJ2-3
d_gene: NA
CDR3nt: TGTGCCAGCAGTGAATCGGGGAGCACAGATACGCAGTATTTT
CDR3aa: CASSESGSTDTQYF

v_gene: TRBV18
abundance: once
j_gene: TRBJ2-1
d_gene: TRBD1
CDR3nt: TGTGCCAGCTCACCACGGGAACAGGGGGGCAATGAGCAGTTCTTC
CDR3aa: CASSPREQGGNEQFF

v_gene: TRBV6-6
abundance: few
j_gene: TRBJ1-6
d_gene: NA
CDR3nt: TGTGCCAGCACCGGCCGGGTCGGGTCACCCCTCCACTTT
CDR3aa: CASTGRVGSPLHF

v_gene: TRBV19
abundance: NA
j_gene: TRBJ1-2
d_gene: TRBD1
CDR3nt: TGTGCCAGTATTGATAGGGGGCTGGGACTGTACTATGGCTACACCTTC
CDR3aa: CASIDRGLGLYYGYTF

v_gene: TRBV3-1/TRBV3-2
abundance: NA
j_gene: TRBJ1-1
d_gene: NA
CDR3nt: TGTGCCAGCAGTTCACCTGGCAACACTGAAGCTTTCTTT
CDR3aa: CASSSPGNTEAFF

v_gene: TRBV27
abundance: NA
j_gene: TRBJ1-2
d_gene: NA
CDR3nt: TGTGCCAGCAGTTTAAGGTCGGCAAGACTTTCAATCTATGGCTACACCTTC
CDR3aa: CASSLRSARLSIYGYTF